The 20 T cell receptor beta chains in this list originate from one sample, sequenced in a study. The sorted Tregs were CD4+CD25+CD127-/low cells. TCRdb re-derived calls from the 5' RACE reads in MiXCR, one entry per CDR3 protein. The sample contains 12,000 or so distinct CDR3 sequences, roughly 51% of which appear only once. The sequenced sample consisted of tumor-infiltrating Tregs sorted from the breast tumor. These receptors were taken from a female donor with breast cancer.

This clonotype was seen only a few times. The chain carries TRBV7-2 and TRBJ2-3; D ambiguous. V was pared by 2 bases and J by 2 bases, with 8 bases between. CDR1 is SGHTA, CDR2 FQGNSA, per germline. This CDR3 region has 14 residues. CDR3 bases: TGTGCCAGCAGCTTAACGTCGGCCACAGATACGCAGTATTTT. Translated, it gives CASSLTSATDTQYF.

The chain recombines TRBV12-3 or TRBV12-4 with TRBJ2-5; D gene uncertain. The CDR3 runs 13 residues. With 6 bases removed from V and 3 bases from J, the gap between germline ends came to 11 bases. The CDR3 protein is CASSLVGEETQYF. The CDR3, as DNA: TGTGCCAGCAGCCTTGTAGGTGAAGAGACCCAGTACTTC.

This clonotype showed up just a few times. V usage is TRBV20-1 and J usage is TRBJ2-1, with D unresolved. The CDR3 loop spans 11 amino acids. Trimming took 2 bases from V and 4 from J, leaving 3 bases between them. Germline V gene lookup returns CDR1 DFQATT and CDR2 SNEGSKA (reference sequence). The CDR3 region has the DNA TGCAGTGCTAGAATTTACAATGAGCAGTTCTTC. Encoded protein: CSARIYNEQFF.

The J gene is TRBJ2-7, the V gene TRBV7-2; the D gene is possibly TRBD2 (5 bases). Trimming removed 5 bases at V and 2 bases at J, with 10 bases between. Germline CDR1 reads SGHTA; CDR2 reads FQGNSA. This CDR3 comprises 13 residues. The DNA for the CDR3 is TGTGCCAGCAGCAGAAGCGGACCCTACGAGCAGTACTTC. As protein: CASSRSGPYEQYF.

About this clonotype: A read error may account for a junction end that differs from germline. The rearrangement links TRBV7-7 to TRBJ2-7, with a tentative D call TRBD1 (5 bases). Germline CDR1 is SSHAT and CDR2 is FNYEAQ (reference sequence). CDR3 length: 13 residues. The CDR3 bases are TGTGCTAGCAGCTTAGATGCAGGGCTCGAGCAGTACTTC. Translating it yields CASSLDAGLEQYF.

The chain has TRBV7-6 and TRBJ2-7, with TRBD2 matching over 10 bases. The germline CDR1 and CDR2 sequences are SGHVS and FNYEAQ. The CDR3 is made up of 15 amino acids. V gave up 0 bases and J gave up 3 bases; unmatched junction bases: 2. The DNA for the CDR3 is TGTGCCAGCAGCTTAGCGCCTAGCGGGAGCTACGAGCAGTACTTC. Translation gives CASSLAPSGSYEQYF.

A few counts support this clonotype. The rearrangement uses TRBV12-3 or TRBV12-4 and TRBJ2-1; unclear D gene. The CDR3 is made up of 13 amino acids. The V end was cut by 9 bases, the J end by 7 bases, with 16 bases between. The CDR3 region is CARPVLTGNEQFF. The CDR3 bases are TGTGCCAGACCGGTCCTGACCGGGAATGAGCAGTTCTTC.

This clonotype was seen a handful of times. This chain connects TRBV7-2 to TRBJ1-4; maybe TRBD1 (6 bases). This CDR3 comprises 13 residues. CDR1 and CDR2 from the germline V gene are SGHTA and FQGNSA. Trimming left V 5 bases short and J 6 bases short, with 10 bases between. DNA of the CDR3: TGTGCCAGCAGCCAACAGGGCCATGAAAAACTGTTTTTT. Its protein product is CASSQQGHEKLFF.

This clonotype was seen a few times. V usage is TRBV29-1 and J usage is TRBJ2-1; D ambiguous. The CDR3 covers 11 residues. V was pared by 2 bases and J by 12 bases, with 11 bases between. Germline V gives CDR1 SQVTM, CDR2 ANQGSEA. Here the CDR3 reads CSVEYGNRQFF. CDR3 bases: TGCAGCGTTGAATATGGGAACCGGCAGTTCTTC.

This clonotype was seen only a few times. This sequence joins TRBV4-3 and TRBJ2-1; D perhaps matches TRBD1 (5 bases). This CDR3 is built from 13 residues. V was trimmed by 0 bases and J by 9 bases, leaving 9 bases between them. The germline V gene has CDR1 LGHNA and CDR2 YSLEER. The DNA for the CDR3 is TGCGCCAGCAGCCAAGAAGGACACCCTGAGCAGTTCTTC. It encodes CASSQEGHPEQFF.

This clonotype was found a few times. J is TRBJ2-1 and V is TRBV6-1; 14 nucleotides agree with TRBD2. The V gene's germline CDR1 is MNHNS and CDR2 SASEGT. The J segment lost 9 bases and the V segment lost 6 bases, leaving 7 bases of the junction unmatched. This CDR3 contains 15 residues. Here the CDR3 DNA reads TGTGCCAGCAGCTTAGGACTAGCGGGAGGAGGTGAGCAGTTCTTC. Residues: CASSLGLAGGGEQFF.

This clonotype has more than one count but fewer than ten. The chain uses TRBV20-1 and TRBJ1-1; D uncertain. V dropped 4 bases and J dropped 0 bases, with 9 bases sitting between them. The germline CDR1 and CDR2 sequences are DFQATT and SNEGSKA (reference sequence). CDR3 length equals 13 residues. The CDR3 DNA reads TGCAGTGCTATTAAGGACGTGAACACTGAAGCTTTCTTT. Translated, it gives CSAIKDVNTEAFF.

This clonotype was detected only a few times. The V and J genes are TRBV20-1 and TRBJ2-7; D perhaps matches TRBD2 (6 bases). CDR1 and CDR2 from the germline V gene are DFQATT and SNEGSKA (reference sequence). V dropped 3 bases and J dropped 7 bases, with 19 bases sitting between them. CDR3 length: 14 amino acids. The CDR3: CSASPGTSDIEQYF. The CDR3 bases are TGCAGTGCTAGTCCCGGGACTTCGGATATAGAGCAGTACTTC.

The chain recombines TRBV7-2 with TRBJ2-5; maybe TRBD2 (5 bases). The germline V gene encodes CDR1 SGHTA and CDR2 FQGNSA. The V end was cut by 3 bases, the J end by 3 bases, with 8 bases between. The CDR3 is made up of 13 amino acids. CDR3 residues: CASSLSGEETQYF. Here the CDR3 DNA reads TGTGCCAGCAGCTTGTCCGGGGAAGAGACCCAGTACTTC. The full variable domain, rest sourced from reference TRBV7-2 and TRBJ2-5, is GAGVSQSPSNKVTEKGKDVELRCDPISGHTALYWYRQSLGQGLEFLIYFQGNSAPDKSGLPSDRFSAERTGGSVSTLTIQRTQQEDSAVYLCASSLSGEETQYFGPGTRLLVL.

The gene calls are TRBV20-1 and TRBJ1-3, with TRBD1 identical over 9 bases. The CDR3 has 14 residues. Germline values: CDR1 DFQATT, CDR2 SNEGSKA (reference sequence). The junction had 3 bases not matched to a gene; V was cut back by 6 bases and J by 0 bases. The CDR3: CSAEDRGSGNTIYF. CDR3 sequence (DNA): TGCAGTGCCGAGGACAGGGGCTCTGGAAACACCATATATTTT.

This clonotype has more than one count but fewer than ten. The chain links TRBV4-3 to TRBJ2-5; 10 nucleotides agree with TRBD2. CDR3 length: 15 amino acids. The germline CDR1 and CDR2 sequences are LGHNA and YSLEER. V shed 4 bases and J 4 bases; nucleotides not matched to a gene: 6. The DNA of the CDR3 is TGCGCCAGCAGCCCTAGCGGGAGAAGGGGAGAGACCCAGTACTTC. Protein: CASSPSGRRGETQYF.

The chain recombines TRBV20-1 with TRBJ2-1, with 10 positions matching TRBD1. With V trimmed by 2 bases and J by 7 bases, 5 bases remained unmatched. The CDR3 is 14 residues long. Looked up from germline, CDR1 is DFQATT and CDR2 is SNEGSKA (reference sequence). The CDR3 DNA sequence: TGCAGTGCTAGAAGCGGACAGGGGGAGAATGAGCAGTTCTTC. Residues: CSARSGQGENEQFF.

The rearrangement links TRBV20-1 to TRBJ2-3; TRBD2 agrees at 9 bases. This CDR3 is 18 amino acids long. CDR1 and CDR2 from the germline V gene are DFQATT and SNEGSKA (reference sequence). The junction had 13 bases not matched to a gene; V was cut back by 3 bases and J by 0 bases. CDR3 sequence reads: CSARTSSPSGTSTDTQYF. DNA of the CDR3: TGCAGTGCTAGGACCTCATCCCCTAGCGGGACTAGCACAGATACGCAGTATTTT.

In DNA, the CDR3 is TGCAGTGCTAGTTTGTCGACGGGCAAATCCTACAATGAGCAGTTCTTC. Its protein product is CSASLSTGKSYNEQFF. V and J are TRBV20-1 and TRBJ2-1; no clear D gene. CDR3 length: 16 residues. Germline V CDR1 and CDR2: DFQATT, SNEGSKA (reference sequence). With 3 bases removed from V and 1 base from J, the gap between germline ends came to 16 bases.

J is TRBJ2-3 and V is TRBV7-2, with 12 bases that match TRBD1. CDR3 length: 16 amino acids. V was clipped by 5 bases and J by 4 bases; unmatched bases: 7. Germline CDR1 and CDR2: SGHTA and FQGNSA. The CDR3 DNA follows: TGTGCCAGCAGCCTCGCCGGGACAGGGGGCTCAGATACGCAGTATTTT. This sequence encodes CASSLAGTGGSDTQYF.